These 5 T cell receptor beta chains came from one sample sequenced in a study of T cells in Graves' hyperthyroidism and ophthalmopathy. Regions amplified from RNA transcripts were the TCR beta CDR3 regions. Initially, a first-round RT-PCR of the TCR CDR3 employed the HTBI primer set. One entry per CDR3 protein, called by TCRdb with MiXCR from the multiplex PCR reads. The sample contains 300,000 to 450,000 distinct CDR3 sequences, approximately 15% of which appear only once. The specimen sequenced was blood. The receptor set was obtained from a woman aged 25 to 39 with Graves' hyperthyroidism.

The chain couples TRBV7-9 to TRBJ1-1, with D possibly being TRBD1 (5 bases). Germline V gene lookup returns CDR1 SEHNR and CDR2 FQNEAQ (reference sequence). V lost 5 bases, J lost 1 base, and 11 bases lay in between. The CDR3 runs 14 residues. In DNA, the CDR3 is TGTGCCAGCAGCCCACCCGACAGGAACACTGAAGCTTTCTTT. As protein: CASSPPDRNTEAFF.

This clonotype showed up many times. The chain carries TRBV27 and TRBJ2-1, with D unclear. The CDR3 extends over 17 amino acids. Germline V CDR1 and CDR2: MNHEY, SMNVEV (reference sequence). V was clipped by 3 bases and J by 2 bases, with 17 bases between them. CDR3 protein: CASSFRANYLAYNEQFF. CDR3 coding DNA: TGTGCCAGCAGTTTCCGCGCTAACTATCTAGCCTACAATGAGCAGTTCTTC.

There are a few counts of this clonotype. V is TRBV25-1 and J is TRBJ2-1, with a weak D call TRBD2 (6 bases). The V gene lost 6 bases and the J gene lost 6 bases, with 12 bases spanning the gap. The germline gives CDR1 MGHDK, CDR2 SYGVNS. CDR3 size: 13 residues. CDR3 in DNA: TGTGCCAGCAGCGTCGGAGGGAGCAATGAGCAGTTCTTC. Encoded protein: CASSVGGSNEQFF.

This clonotype appeared many times. The chain couples TRBV3-1 to TRBJ2-1; D gene uncertain. V shed 0 bases and J shed 0 bases, with 12 bases lying between them. This CDR3 comprises 17 residues. Germline V CDR1 and CDR2: LGHDT, YNNKEL (reference sequence). As DNA, the CDR3 is TGTGCCAGCAGCCAAGATGGGCAGAAAAGCTCCTACAATGAGCAGTTCTTC. It codes for CASSQDGQKSSYNEQFF.

This clonotype was seen a few times. The V call is TRBV10-2, the J call TRBJ2-1, with TRBD1 as a possible D gene (6 bases). Germline CDR1 and CDR2: WSHSY and SAAADI. The CDR3 is 15 amino acids. Trimming stripped 0 bases from V and 9 bases from J, with 15 bases between. The CDR3 is CASSESRPGVGEQFF. In DNA form, the CDR3 reads TGCGCCAGCAGTGAGTCGAGGCCAGGGGTCGGTGAGCAGTTCTTC.